This T cell receptor beta chain derives from a study of T cell repertoires in cytomegalovirus infection. Study context: CMV infection and matching HLA type were both indicated by public TCR beta signatures. Overall study results and limits: There were HLA-C-restricted CMV-specific TCR beta clonotypes dominating the ex vivo response.

This clonotype appeared many times. The target antigen is unknown. V dropped 7 bases and J dropped 1; count of bases not matched to a gene: 6. Germline assignment: CDR1 SQVTM and CDR2 ANQGSEA. This CDR3 has 13 amino acids. TCRdb reprocessed the reads via MiXCR and lists one record per CDR3 protein. The sample lists about 310,000 distinct CDR3 sequences, around 9.1% occurring once. Material for sequencing was PBMCs. The sequence was collected from a human donor in good health (CMV status not recorded). Some clones in this sample may be carry-over from other donors' samples. The gene calls are TRBV29-1 and TRBJ1-1; 7 bases line up with TRBD1. In nucleotides, the CDR3 is TGCAGCGCTATGGGACAGAAGAACACTGAAGCTTTCTTT. Translating it yields CSAMGQKNTEAFF. The full variable domain, its missing parts supplied by reference TRBV29-1 and TRBJ1-1, is SAVISQKPSRDICQRGTSLTIQCQVDSQVTMMFWYRQQPGQSLTLIATANQGSEATYESGFVIDKFPISRPNLTFSTLTVSNMSPEDSSIYLCSAMGQKNTEAFFGQGTRLTVV.